The 22 T cell receptor beta chains below were found in one sample sequenced in a study of cytomegalovirus exposure and HLA in healthy donors (dated by TCRdb to the late 2010s). The library was obtained by the immunoSEQ multiplex PCR assay. For the multiplex PCR, a mixture combining 60 forward primers for TCR Vbeta segments and 13 reverse primers for TCR Jbeta segments was used. TCRdb provides this immuneACCESS table in a form limited to in-frame rearrangements. Some clones are lacking; in checked studies, under half of them reflect an unresolved V gene, and why the rest are absent is not known. The sample contains approximately 95,000 clones, under 85% of them found a single time. The top ten clones comprise 4.1% of the sample. The sample taken for sequencing was PBMCs. These receptors were taken from a woman between 40 and 50 years old in good health and CMV-seropositive.

J is TRBJ2-5 and V is TRBV7-2, with D tentatively TRBD2 (6 bases). V was clipped by 1 base and J by 5 bases, with 8 bases between them. Germline V gives CDR1 SGHTA, CDR2 FQGNSA. This CDR3 comprises 13 residues. Written as DNA, the CDR3 is TGTGCCAGCAGCTTAGTCCTAGCGGAGACCCAGTACTTC. Amino acids: CASSLVLAETQYF.

About this clone itself: This sample also contains other DNA sequences that code for the same CDR3. The chain joins TRBV18 to TRBJ2-7; TRBD1 aligns across 9 bases. Trimming removed 4 bases from V and 1 base from J; junction bases left unmatched: 2. Per germline, CDR1 KGHSH and CDR2 LQKENI. CDR3 length: 14 residues. The CDR3 nucleotides are TGTGCCAGCTCACAAGGACAGGGGTCCTACGAGCAGTACTTC. Encoded protein: CASSQGQGSYEQYF. The variable domain in full, with the rest retrieved from reference TRBV18 and TRBJ2-7, is NAGVMQNPRHLVRRRGQEARLRCSPMKGHSHVYWYRQLPEEGLKFMVYLQKENIIDESGMPKERFSAEFPKEGPSILRIQQVVRGDSAAYFCASSQGQGSYEQYFGPGTRLTVT.

V and J are TRBV6-1 and TRBJ2-2, with TRBD1 matching over 7 bases. With 2 bases clipped from V and 9 bases from J, the junction kept 9 bases outside the gene matches. In germline, CDR1 is MNHNS, CDR2 SASEGT. The CDR3 is 15 amino acids. CDR3 residues: CASSEWEGGYRELFF. The CDR3 nucleotides are TGTGCCAGCAGTGAATGGGAAGGGGGCTATAGGGAGCTGTTTTTT.

V gene TRBV6-5 combines with J gene TRBJ2-7; the match to TRBD2 covers 8 bases. V gave up 5 bases and J gave up 5 bases; unmatched junction bases: 8. The CDR3 is 14 amino acids. CDR1 is MNHEY, CDR2 SVGAGI, per germline. DNA of the CDR3: TGTGCCAGCAGTCGGACTAGCACTAACGACGAGCAGTACTTC. Protein: CASSRTSTNDEQYF.

The rearrangement uses TRBV7-9 and TRBJ1-2; no clear D. The CDR3 has 13 residues. The V and J ends lost 2 bases and 1 base respectively, with 5 bases between them. Germline lookup yields CDR1 SEHNR and CDR2 FQNEAQ (reference sequence). Written as DNA, the CDR3 is TGTGCCAGCAGCTTACACAGTAACTATGGCTACACCTTC. Translating it yields CASSLHSNYGYTF.

This clone was recorded only once. Germline is not matched at one junction end, which may reflect a read error. The chain joins TRBV2 to TRBJ1-1, with no clear D. Germline lookup yields CDR1 SNHLY and CDR2 FYNNEI. CDR3 size: 14 residues. CDR3 amino acids: CAGSEADQVTEAFF. The CDR3 DNA is TGTGCCGGCAGTGAAGCCGATCAGGTCACTGAAGCTTTCTTT. The whole variable domain, remainder taken from reference TRBV2 and TRBJ1-1, is EPEVTQTPSHQVTQMGQEVILRCVPISNHLYFYWYRQILGQKVEFLVSFYNNEISEKSEIFDDQFSVERPDGSNFTLKIRSTKLEDSAMYFCAGSEADQVTEAFFGQGTRLTVV.

This clone was seen a handful of times. V usage is TRBV5-1 and J usage is TRBJ2-1; the D is unclear. The germline V gene has CDR1 SGHRS and CDR2 YFSETQ. Trimming pared 4 bases from V and 0 bases from J, leaving 8 bases between. The CDR3 runs to 14 residues. This CDR3 is CASSPGSSYNEQFF. For the CDR3, the DNA is TGCGCCAGCAGCCCCGGTAGCTCCTACAATGAGCAGTTCTTC.

There are a few counts of this clone. V and J are TRBV10-3 and TRBJ2-1, with 7 bases matching TRBD2. The trim removed 6 bases at V and 4 bases at J, leaving 15 bases unmatched. CDR1 ENHRY and CDR2 SYGVKD come from the germline V gene. This CDR3 contains 17 residues. CDR3 in amino acids: CAISYSSGQGVYNEQFF. The CDR3 coding sequence is TGTGCCATCAGCTATTCTAGCGGCCAAGGGGTGTACAATGAGCAGTTCTTC.

CDR3 sequence: CASSRDPSGSYEQYF. Here the CDR3 DNA reads TGCGCCAGCAGCCGGGACCCTAGCGGGTCCTACGAGCAGTACTTC. V gene TRBV4-1 combines with J gene TRBJ2-7; TRBD2 aligns across 8 bases. CDR1 is MGHRA and CDR2 is YSYEKL in the germline V gene. The length of the CDR3 is 15 residues. Trimming at V came to 4 bases and at J to 1 base, leaving 6 bases not matched to a gene.

The chain combines TRBV10-2 with TRBJ2-3; 10 bases align to TRBD1. The CDR3 is 14 amino acids. V dropped 7 bases and J dropped 5; count of bases not matched to a gene: 6. The germline V gene encodes CDR1 WSHSY and CDR2 SAAADI. The CDR3 here is CASTGTGVVDTQYF. DNA of the CDR3: TGCGCCAGCACCGGGACAGGGGTAGTAGATACGCAGTATTTT.

The V gene is TRBV4-1, the J gene TRBJ2-3; no firm D call. Per germline, CDR1 MGHRA and CDR2 YSYEKL. This CDR3 has 14 residues. Trimming cost V 1 base and J 4 bases, with 9 bases left between them. CDR3 in DNA: TGCGCCAGCAGCCAAGCTCTAAGATCAGATACGCAGTATTTT. It specifies CASSQALRSDTQYF.

The rearrangement uses TRBV4-1 and TRBJ2-3; TRBD2 matches 7 bases. The V gene end was trimmed by 2 bases and the J gene end by 1 base; junction bases not matched to a gene: 6. The CDR3 has 16 residues. The V gene's germline CDR1 is MGHRA and CDR2 YSYEKL. CDR3 DNA: TGCGCCAGCAGCCAACTAATGGCGGGAGGCACAGATACGCAGTATTTT. This sequence encodes CASSQLMAGGTDTQYF.

This clone has just one count. The V gene is TRBV6-5, the J gene TRBJ1-1; D remains unclear. Trimming cost V 6 bases and J 0 bases, with 14 bases left between them. CDR1 MNHEY and CDR2 SVGAGI come from the germline V gene. The CDR3 length is 15 residues. The CDR3 nucleotides are TGTGCCAGCAGACCGCAGGCTATCATGAACACTGAAGCTTTCTTT. Residues: CASRPQAIMNTEAFF.

This chain joins TRBV19 and TRBJ1-1; D perhaps matches TRBD1 (6 bases). Germline V CDR1 and CDR2: LNHDA, SQIVND (reference sequence). The germline V and J ends were trimmed by 4 bases and 0 bases, with 12 bases remaining between them. This CDR3 comprises 15 residues. This CDR3 is CASSTQDSMNTEAFF. CDR3 nucleotides: TGTGCCAGTAGTACCCAGGACAGTATGAACACTGAAGCTTTCTTT.

The table lists this clone with a few counts. The chain couples TRBV28 to TRBJ2-1; 8 bases agree with TRBD2. V lost 6 bases and J lost 11; bases outside the gene matches: 12. The germline V gene encodes CDR1 MDHEN and CDR2 SYDVKM. The CDR3 contains 14 residues. The CDR3 DNA follows: TGTGCCAGCAGGACCTCAGCGGGAGCGGTTAAGCAGTTCTTC. This sequence encodes CASRTSAGAVKQFF.

The V and J genes are TRBV27 and TRBJ1-2; 7 bases fit TRBD1. The J segment lost 0 bases and the V segment lost 5 bases, leaving 3 bases of the junction unmatched. The CDR3 is 14 residues long. Germline V gene data show CDR1 as MNHEY and CDR2 as SMNVEV (reference sequence). The chain's CDR3 is CASSRQGANYGYTF. CDR3 DNA: TGTGCCAGCAGTCGACAGGGAGCTAACTATGGCTACACCTTC.

The J gene is TRBJ2-3, the V gene TRBV10-1; 8 bases fit TRBD1. V shed 5 bases, J shed 1 base, and the junction held 5 bases outside the gene matches. The germline gives CDR1 WNHNN, CDR2 SYGVQD (reference sequence). The CDR3 has 15 residues. The CDR3 reads CASSNGQGRTDTQYF. As DNA, the CDR3 is TGCGCCAGCAGTAACGGACAGGGTCGCACAGATACGCAGTATTTT.

The chain combines TRBV13 with TRBJ2-7; 8 bases line up with TRBD2. The V gene's germline CDR1 is PRHDT and CDR2 FYEKMQ (reference sequence). The CDR3 runs to 15 residues. Unmatched junction bases numbered 10, after V lost 5 bases and J lost 4 bases. The DNA of the CDR3 is TGTGCCAGCAGCACCGGGACTAGTAGGCTGTACGAGCAGTACTTC. It encodes CASSTGTSRLYEQYF.

This clone was counted a few times. The rearrangement joins TRBV5-5 to TRBJ2-1, with D tentatively TRBD1 (6 bases). The CDR3 totals 14 residues. Trimming took 1 base from V and 6 from J, leaving 11 bases between them. Germline loops: CDR1 SGHKS, CDR2 YYEKEE (reference sequence). CDR3 residues: CASSLTQGSNEQFF. CDR3 DNA sequence: TGTGCCAGCAGCTTGACACAGGGTAGCAATGAGCAGTTCTTC.

This clone was observed a single time. The chain joins TRBV5-1 to TRBJ1-1; 9 nucleotides match TRBD1. Trimming removed 4 bases from V and 4 bases from J; junction bases left unmatched: 5. The CDR3 totals 14 residues. Germline V gene lookup returns CDR1 SGHRS and CDR2 YFSETQ. The CDR3 protein is CASSRQGQGTEAFF. CDR3 coding DNA: TGCGCCAGCAGCCGACAGGGACAGGGCACTGAAGCTTTCTTT. The entire variable domain, with the rest obtained from reference TRBV5-1 and TRBJ1-1, is as follows: KAGVTQTPRYLIKTRGQQVTLSCSPISGHRSVSWYQQTPGQGLQFLFEYFSETQRNKGNFPGRFSGRQFSNSRSEMNVSTLELGDSALYLCASSRQGQGTEAFFGQGTRLTVV.

V gene TRBV28 combines with J gene TRBJ2-1; 7 bases match TRBD2. This CDR3 is built from 15 residues. J gave up 4 bases and V 4 bases, and 7 bases lay outside the gene matches. Germline CDR1 reads MDHEN; CDR2 reads SYDVKM. CDR3 in amino acids: CASSSQASGYNEQFF. Written as DNA, the CDR3 is TGTGCCAGCAGTTCACAGGCTAGCGGATACAATGAGCAGTTCTTC.

The chain carries TRBV6-5 and TRBJ2-7; 7 nucleotides agree with TRBD1. The CDR3 loop spans 13 amino acids. V was clipped by 5 bases and J by 0 bases; unmatched bases: 1. Germline V gives CDR1 MNHEY, CDR2 SVGAGI. This chain's CDR3 is CASSRQGSYEQYF. CDR3 bases: TGTGCCAGCAGTCGACAGGGCTCCTACGAGCAGTACTTC.